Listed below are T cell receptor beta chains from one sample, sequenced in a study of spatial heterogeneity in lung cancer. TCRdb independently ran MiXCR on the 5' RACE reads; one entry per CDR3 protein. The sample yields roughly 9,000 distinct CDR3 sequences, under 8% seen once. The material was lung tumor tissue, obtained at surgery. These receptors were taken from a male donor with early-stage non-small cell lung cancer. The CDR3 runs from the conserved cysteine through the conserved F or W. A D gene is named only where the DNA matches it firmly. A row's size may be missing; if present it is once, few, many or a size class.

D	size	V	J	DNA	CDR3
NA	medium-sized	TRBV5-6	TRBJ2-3	TGTGCCAGCAGCTTGGTTTCGGGTATAGATACGCAGTATTTT	CASSLVSGIDTQYF
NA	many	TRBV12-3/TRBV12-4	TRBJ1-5	TGTGCCAGCAGCCCTACCATCACGGCGCCCCAGCATTTT	CASSPTITAPQHF
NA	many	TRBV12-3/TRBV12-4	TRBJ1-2	TGTGCCAGCAGTCCAGGGGATGTTAACTATGGCTACACCTTC	CASSPGDVNYGYTF
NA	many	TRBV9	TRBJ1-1	TGTGCCAGCAGCCACACCGACCGCACTGAAGCTTTCTTT	CASSHTDRTEAFF
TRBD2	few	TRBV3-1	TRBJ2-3	TGTGCCAGCAGCCAACTAGCGGGGGGGCCCACAGATACGCAGTATTTT	CASSQLAGGPTDTQYF
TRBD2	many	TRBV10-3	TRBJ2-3	TGTGCCATCGGGTCCGCGGGGGGAGGAACAGATACGCAGTATTTT	CAIGSAGGGTDTQYF
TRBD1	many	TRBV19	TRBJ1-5	TGTGCCAGTAGCTGGACAGGAGGGGGGCAGCCCCAGCATTTT	CASSWTGGGQPQHF
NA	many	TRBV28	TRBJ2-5	TGTGCCAGCAGGTGGGGTCCTCGAGAGACCCAGTACTTC	CASRWGPRETQYF
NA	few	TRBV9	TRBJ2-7	TGTGCCAGCAGCGCAGGGACGGAACCTTTTGGGGAGCAGTACTTC	CASSAGTEPFGEQYF
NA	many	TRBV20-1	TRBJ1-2	TGCAGTGCTAGAGACAGGGGATCCGGCTACACCTTC	CSARDRGSGYTF
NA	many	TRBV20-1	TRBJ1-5	TGCAGTGCTAGATTTGGCGGCAGTCGGCGGAATCAGCCCCAGCATTTT	CSARFGGSRRNQPQHF
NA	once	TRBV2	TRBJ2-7	TGTGCCAGCAGTGAAGGGGGAAGCCAGTCAGGCTACGAGCAGTACTTC	CASSEGGSQSGYEQYF
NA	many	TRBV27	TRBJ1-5	TGTGCCAGCAGTGAGGGACATCCCAATCAGCCCCAGCATTTT	CASSEGHPNQPQHF
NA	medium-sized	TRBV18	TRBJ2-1	TGTGCCAGCTCAATCCAAGAGGGGATGGGGGAGCAGTTCTTC	CASSIQEGMGEQFF
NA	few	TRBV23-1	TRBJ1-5	TGCGCCAGCAGTCCCCCCCCTGGCAGGGGCAATCAGCCCCAGCATTTT	CASSPPPGRGNQPQHF
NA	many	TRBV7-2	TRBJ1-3	TGTGCCAGCAGCTTTCTACCGGCGGGGGCTGGAAACACCATATATTTT	CASSFLPAGAGNTIYF
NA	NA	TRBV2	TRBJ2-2	TGTGCCAGCAGTGGAGCGGTTTTGAACACCGGGGAGCTGTTTTTT	CASSGAVLNTGELFF